This T cell receptor beta chain originates from a study of shared clonotypes between healthy human individuals. Study background: Donors had three CD4 naive, three CD4 memory, two CD8 naive and one CD8 memory plate apiece. Study-wide points: Non-shared clonotypes were found to have lower generation probabilities than the clonotypes that were shared by all four of the sorted-subset donors.

As regards this clone: Antigen specificity is unknown.

Assay used: immunoSEQ multiplex PCR; TCRdb lists only in-frame clones, some missing. Of around 2.5 million clones detected, 93% appear once; the ten largest clones hold 0.36%. This CDR3 spans 15 amino acids. Germline CDR1 and CDR2: MNHEY and SVGAGI. The V gene is TRBV6-5, the J gene TRBJ2-5, with 9 bases fitting TRBD2. TRBJ2-7 explains the end of the DNA better; the J call may be wrong. The receptor was isolated from a man aged 18 to 29 in good health. Some clones in this sample may be carry-over from other donors' samples. Sequencing was performed on naive CD4+ T cells from PBMCs. The subset is: CD45RA+ positively selected. In DNA, the CDR3 is TGTGCCAGCAGTACCTCCGGGACTAGCCGCTACGAGCAGTACTTC. Its protein is CASSTSGTSRYEQYF.